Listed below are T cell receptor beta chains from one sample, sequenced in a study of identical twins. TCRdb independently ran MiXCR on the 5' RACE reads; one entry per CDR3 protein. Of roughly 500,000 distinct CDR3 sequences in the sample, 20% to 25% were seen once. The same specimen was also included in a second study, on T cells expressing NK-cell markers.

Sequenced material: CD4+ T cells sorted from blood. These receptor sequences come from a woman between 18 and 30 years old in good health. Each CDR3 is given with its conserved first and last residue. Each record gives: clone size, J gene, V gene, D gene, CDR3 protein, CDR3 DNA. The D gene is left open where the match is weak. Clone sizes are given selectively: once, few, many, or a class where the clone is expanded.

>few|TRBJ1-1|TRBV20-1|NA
CSARLPRTEAFF
TGCAGTGCTAGGTTGCCCAGGACTGAAGCTTTCTTT
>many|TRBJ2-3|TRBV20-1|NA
CSAKVQGRTDTQYF
TGCAGTGCCAAGGTCCAAGGGCGCACAGATACGCAGTATTTT
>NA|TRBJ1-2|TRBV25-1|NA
CASQAGNYGYTF
TGTGCCAGCCAGGCAGGGAACTATGGCTACACCTTC
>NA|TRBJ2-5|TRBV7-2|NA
CASSFTGQFQETQYF
TGTGCCAGCAGCTTTACCGGGCAGTTTCAAGAGACCCAGTACTTC
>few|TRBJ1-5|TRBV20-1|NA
CSARGGGHNQPQHF
TGCAGTGCTAGAGGTGGGGGTCACAATCAGCCCCAGCATTTT
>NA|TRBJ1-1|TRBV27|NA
CASSFGRNSPNTEAFF
TGTGCCAGCAGTTTCGGCCGGAATAGCCCTAACACTGAAGCTTTCTTT
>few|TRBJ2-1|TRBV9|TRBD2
CASSVSGQAGDNEQFF
TGTGCCAGCAGCGTAAGCGGCCAAGCGGGAGATAATGAGCAGTTCTTC
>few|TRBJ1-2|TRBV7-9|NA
CASSLVRGDYGYTF
TGTGCCAGCAGCTTAGTTCGGGGGGACTATGGCTACACCTTC
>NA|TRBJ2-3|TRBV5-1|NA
CASDQGQGTDTQYF
TGCGCCAGCGACCAAGGGCAGGGCACTGATACGCAGTATTTT
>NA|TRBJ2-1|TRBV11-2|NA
CASSHIGAVGRANEQFF
TGTGCCAGCAGCCATATAGGTGCAGTTGGACGGGCCAATGAGCAGTTCTTC
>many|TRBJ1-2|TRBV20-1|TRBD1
CSARIQGVPNYGYTF
TGCAGTGCTAGAATTCAGGGGGTCCCTAACTATGGCTACACCTTC
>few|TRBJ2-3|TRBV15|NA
CATSRHMGDQRTDTQYF
TGTGCCACCAGCAGACATATGGGGGACCAACGCACAGATACGCAGTATTTT
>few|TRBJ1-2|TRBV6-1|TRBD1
CASSAGQGSDGYTF
TGTGCCAGCAGTGCGGGACAGGGCAGCGATGGCTACACCTTC
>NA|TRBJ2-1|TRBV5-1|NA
CASSYWASDNEQFF
TGCGCCAGCAGCTACTGGGCCTCTGACAATGAGCAGTTCTTC
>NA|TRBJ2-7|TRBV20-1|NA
CSARGDRLREQYF
TGCAGTGCTCGGGGGGACAGGCTGAGAGAGCAGTACTTC
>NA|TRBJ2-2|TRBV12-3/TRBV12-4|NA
CASSSRGHPNTGELFF
TGTGCCAGCAGTTCACGGGGACATCCGAACACCGGGGAGCTGTTTTTT
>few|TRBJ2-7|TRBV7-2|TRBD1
CASSPFGRGLSEQYF
TGTGCCAGCAGCCCGTTCGGCAGGGGGCTAAGTGAGCAGTACTTC
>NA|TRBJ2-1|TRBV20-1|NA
CSALANRLLSYNEQFF
TGCAGTGCCCTGGCTAACAGACTCCTCTCCTACAATGAGCAGTTCTTC
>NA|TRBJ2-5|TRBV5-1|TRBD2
CASSQNPGLARETQYF
TGCGCCAGCAGCCAGAATCCAGGACTAGCGAGGGAGACCCAGTACTTC
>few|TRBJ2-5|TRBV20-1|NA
CSARWEWSETQYF
TGCAGTGCTAGGTGGGAGTGGTCAGAGACCCAGTACTTC
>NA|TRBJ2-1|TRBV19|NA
CASRSKGSEQFF
TGTGCCAGTAGATCCAAAGGAAGCGAGCAGTTCTTC
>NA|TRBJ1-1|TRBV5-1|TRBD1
CASSFGTGGSADTEAFF
TGCGCCAGCAGCTTCGGGACAGGGGGCTCAGCGGACACTGAAGCTTTCTTT
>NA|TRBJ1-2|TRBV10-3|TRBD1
CAISRQGVGYGYTF
TGTGCCATCAGTCGACAGGGAGTAGGCTATGGCTACACCTTC
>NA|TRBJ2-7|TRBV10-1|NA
CASSESSSGYEQYF
TGCGCCAGCAGTGAGTCGTCCTCTGGGTACGAGCAGTACTTC
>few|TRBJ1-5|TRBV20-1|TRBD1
CSARDRQGRLQPQHF
TGCAGTGCTAGAGATCGACAGGGTAGGCTTCAGCCCCAGCATTTT
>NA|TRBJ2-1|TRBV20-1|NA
CSARDGTHYNEQFF
TGCAGTGCTAGAGACGGGACACACTACAATGAGCAGTTCTTC
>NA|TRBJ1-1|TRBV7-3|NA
CASGKTGTDEAFF
TGTGCCAGCGGGAAAACAGGGACCGATGAAGCTTTCTTT
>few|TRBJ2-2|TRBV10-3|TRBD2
CAISTAGGLTGELFF
TGTGCCATCAGTACAGCGGGAGGGCTCACCGGGGAGCTGTTTTTT
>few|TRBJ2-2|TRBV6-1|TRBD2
CASSTGTSGTGELFF
TGTGCCAGCAGTACCGGGACTAGTGGCACCGGGGAGCTGTTTTTT
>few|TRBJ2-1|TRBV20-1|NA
CSAKASVPVF
TGCAGTGCTAAGGCTAGCGTTCCGGTCTTC
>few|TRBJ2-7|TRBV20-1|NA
CSAEGATYEQYF
TGCAGTGCGGAGGGGGCCACCTACGAGCAGTACTTC
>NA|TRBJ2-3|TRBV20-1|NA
CSARGGRGRSDTQYF
TGCAGTGCTAGAGGGGGGAGGGGGAGGTCGGATACGCAGTATTTT
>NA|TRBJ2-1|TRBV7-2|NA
CASSFLGGRLYNEQFF
TGTGCCAGCAGCTTTCTGGGGGGGCGACTCTACAATGAGCAGTTCTTC
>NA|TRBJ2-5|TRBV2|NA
CASTSWRETQYF
TGTGCCAGCACCTCGTGGCGGGAGACCCAGTACTTC
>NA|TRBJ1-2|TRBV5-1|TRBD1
CASSLSGTGKGYTF
TGCGCCAGCAGCCTATCCGGGACAGGGAAAGGCTACACCTTC
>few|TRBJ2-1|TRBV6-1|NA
CASRGPLLYNEQFF
TGTGCCAGCCGGGGCCCGCTACTTTACAATGAGCAGTTCTTC
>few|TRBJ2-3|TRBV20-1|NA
CSATGGQADTQYF
TGCAGTGCGACCGGAGGGCAGGCAGATACGCAGTATTTT
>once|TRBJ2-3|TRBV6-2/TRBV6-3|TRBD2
CASSYGLAEQGPTQYF
TGTGCCAGCAGTTACGGGCTAGCGGAGCAAGGGCCGACGCAGTATTTT